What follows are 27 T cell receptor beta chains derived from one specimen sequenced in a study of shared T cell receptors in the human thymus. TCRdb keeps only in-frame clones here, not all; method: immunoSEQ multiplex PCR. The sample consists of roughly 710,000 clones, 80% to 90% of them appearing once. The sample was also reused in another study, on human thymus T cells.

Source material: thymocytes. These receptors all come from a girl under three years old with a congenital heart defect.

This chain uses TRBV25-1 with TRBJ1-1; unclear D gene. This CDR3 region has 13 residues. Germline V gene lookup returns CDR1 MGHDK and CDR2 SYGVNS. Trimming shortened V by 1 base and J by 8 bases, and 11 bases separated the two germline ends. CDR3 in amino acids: CASSESAGFEAFF. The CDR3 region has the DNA TGTGCCAGCAGTGAATCGGCAGGCTTCGAAGCTTTCTTT.

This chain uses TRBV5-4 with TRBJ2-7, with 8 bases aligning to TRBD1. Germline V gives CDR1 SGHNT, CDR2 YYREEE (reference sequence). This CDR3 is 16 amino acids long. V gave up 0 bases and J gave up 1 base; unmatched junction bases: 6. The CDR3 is CASSLAQGALSYEQYF. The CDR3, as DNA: TGTGCCAGCAGCTTGGCCCAGGGGGCGCTTTCCTACGAGCAGTACTTC.

Written as DNA, the CDR3 is TGTGCCAGCAGCGAAAGGGACAGGGGATACAATGAGCAGTTCTTC. Translating it yields CASSERDRGYNEQFF. V gene TRBV7-6 combines with J gene TRBJ2-1, with 10 bases that match TRBD1. The CDR3 has 15 residues. Losses at the gene ends were 5 bases for V and 4 bases for J; bases not matched to a gene: 5. Germline V gene lookup returns CDR1 SGHVS and CDR2 FNYEAQ.

CDR3 amino acids: CASSWGLASSYEQYF. The DNA of the CDR3 is TGTGCCAGCAGTTGGGGACTAGCCAGCTCCTACGAGCAGTACTTC. The rearrangement uses TRBV5-5 and TRBJ2-7; 9 bases align to TRBD2. V lost 5 bases and J lost 0; bases outside the gene matches: 6. This CDR3 is built from 15 residues. Germline V gene lookup returns CDR1 SGHKS and CDR2 YYEKEE (reference sequence).

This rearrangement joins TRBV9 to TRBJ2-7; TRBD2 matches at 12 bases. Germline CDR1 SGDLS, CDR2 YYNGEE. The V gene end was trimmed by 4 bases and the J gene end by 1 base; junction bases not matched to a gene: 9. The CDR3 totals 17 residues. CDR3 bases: TGTGCCAGCAGCCCTAGCGGGGGGGCCTTATATTCCTACGAGCAGTACTTC. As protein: CASSPSGGALYSYEQYF.

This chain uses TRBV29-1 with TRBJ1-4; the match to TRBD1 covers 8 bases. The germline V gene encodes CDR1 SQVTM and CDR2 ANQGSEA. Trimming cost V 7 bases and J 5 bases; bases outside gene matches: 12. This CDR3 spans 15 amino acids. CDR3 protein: CSALRAGGPNEKLFF. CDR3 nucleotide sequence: TGCAGCGCCCTAAGGGCAGGGGGCCCCAATGAAAAACTGTTTTTT.

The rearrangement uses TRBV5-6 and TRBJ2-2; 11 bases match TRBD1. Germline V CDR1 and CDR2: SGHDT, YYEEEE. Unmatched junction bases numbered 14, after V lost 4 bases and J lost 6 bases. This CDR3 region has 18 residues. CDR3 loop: CASSMAQDRGQDAGELFF. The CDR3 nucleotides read TGTGCCAGCAGCATGGCTCAGGACAGGGGGCAAGATGCCGGGGAGCTGTTTTTT.

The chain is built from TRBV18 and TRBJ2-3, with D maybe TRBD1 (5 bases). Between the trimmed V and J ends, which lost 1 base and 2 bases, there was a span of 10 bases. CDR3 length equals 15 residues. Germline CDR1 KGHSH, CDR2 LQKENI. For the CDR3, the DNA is TGTGCCAGCTCACCACTACACAGGCCCACAGATACGCAGTATTTT. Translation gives CASSPLHRPTDTQYF. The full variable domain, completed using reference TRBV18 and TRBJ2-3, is NAGVMQNPRHLVRRRGQEARLRCSPMKGHSHVYWYRQLPEEGLKFMVYLQKENIIDESGMPKERFSAEFPKEGPSILRIQQVVRGDSAAYFCASSPLHRPTDTQYFGPGTRLTVL.

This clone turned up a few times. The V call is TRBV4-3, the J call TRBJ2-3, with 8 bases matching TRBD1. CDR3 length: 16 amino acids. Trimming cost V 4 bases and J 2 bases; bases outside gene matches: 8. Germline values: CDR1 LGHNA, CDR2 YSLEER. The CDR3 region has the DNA TGCGCCAGCAGCCGCGCCCCGGGACAGGCCACAGATACGCAGTATTTT. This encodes CASSRAPGQATDTQYF.

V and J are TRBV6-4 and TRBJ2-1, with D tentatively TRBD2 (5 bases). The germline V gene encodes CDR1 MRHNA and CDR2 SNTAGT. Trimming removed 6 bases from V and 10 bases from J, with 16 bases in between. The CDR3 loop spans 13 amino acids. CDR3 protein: CASSEHGLSEQFF. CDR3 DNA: TGTGCCAGCAGCGAGCACGGACTCTCCGAGCAGTTCTTC.

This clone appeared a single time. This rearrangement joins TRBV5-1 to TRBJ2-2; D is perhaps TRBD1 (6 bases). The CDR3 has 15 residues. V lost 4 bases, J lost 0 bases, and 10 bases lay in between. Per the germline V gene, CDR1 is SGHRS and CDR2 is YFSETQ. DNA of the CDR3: TGCGCCAGCAGCCCGGGACACACGAACACCGGGGAGCTGTTTTTT. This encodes CASSPGHTNTGELFF. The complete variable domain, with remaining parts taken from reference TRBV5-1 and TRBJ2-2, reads KAGVTQTPRYLIKTRGQQVTLSCSPISGHRSVSWYQQTPGQGLQFLFEYFSETQRNKGNFPGRFSGRQFSNSRSEMNVSTLELGDSALYLCASSPGHTNTGELFFGEGSRLTVL.

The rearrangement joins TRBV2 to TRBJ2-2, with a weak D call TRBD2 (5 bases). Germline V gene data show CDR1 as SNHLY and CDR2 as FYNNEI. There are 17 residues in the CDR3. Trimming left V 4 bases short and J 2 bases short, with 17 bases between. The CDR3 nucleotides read TGTGCCAGCAGTGGAGGGAGTCCTAACGCTAACACCGGGGAGCTGTTTTTT. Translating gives CASSGGSPNANTGELFF.

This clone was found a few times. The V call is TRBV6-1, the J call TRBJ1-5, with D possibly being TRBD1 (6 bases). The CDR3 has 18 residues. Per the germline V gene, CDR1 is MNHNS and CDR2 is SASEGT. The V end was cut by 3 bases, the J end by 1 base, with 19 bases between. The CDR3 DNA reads TGTGCCAGCAGTGACTTCAGGGGATTTAGCGGGAGCAATCAGCCCCAGCATTTT. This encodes CASSDFRGFSGSNQPQHF.

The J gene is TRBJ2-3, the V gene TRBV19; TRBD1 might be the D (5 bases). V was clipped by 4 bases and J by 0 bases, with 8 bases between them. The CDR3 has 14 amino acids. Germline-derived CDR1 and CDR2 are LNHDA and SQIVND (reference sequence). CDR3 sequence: CASSNRYSTDTQYF. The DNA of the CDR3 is TGTGCCAGTAGTAACAGGTATAGCACAGATACGCAGTATTTT.

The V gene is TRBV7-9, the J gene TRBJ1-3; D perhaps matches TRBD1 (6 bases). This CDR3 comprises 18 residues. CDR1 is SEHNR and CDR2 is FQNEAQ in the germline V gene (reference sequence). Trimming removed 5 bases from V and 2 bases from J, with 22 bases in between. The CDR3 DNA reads TGTGCCAGCAGCCCTCTCCCTGGAACAGGGACGGCTGGAAACACCATATATTTT. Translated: CASSPLPGTGTAGNTIYF.

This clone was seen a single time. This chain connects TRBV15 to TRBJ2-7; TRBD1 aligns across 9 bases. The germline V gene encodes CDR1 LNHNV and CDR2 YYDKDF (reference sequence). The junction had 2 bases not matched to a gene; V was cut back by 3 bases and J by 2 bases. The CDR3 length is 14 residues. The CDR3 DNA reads TGTGCCACCAGCAGGGGGACAGGGACCTACGAGCAGTACTTC. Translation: CATSRGTGTYEQYF.

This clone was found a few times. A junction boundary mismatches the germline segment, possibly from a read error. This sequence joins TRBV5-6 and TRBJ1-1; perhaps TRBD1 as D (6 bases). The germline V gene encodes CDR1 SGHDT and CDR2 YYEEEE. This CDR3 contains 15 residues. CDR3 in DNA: TGTGCCAGCAGCTTGATAGGGGGGGTGAACACTGAAGCTCTCTTT. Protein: CASSLIGGVNTEALF.

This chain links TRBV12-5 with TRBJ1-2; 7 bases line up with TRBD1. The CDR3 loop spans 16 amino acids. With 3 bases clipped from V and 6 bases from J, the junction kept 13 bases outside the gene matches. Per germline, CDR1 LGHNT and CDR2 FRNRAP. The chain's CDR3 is CASGLTRQGSDNGYTF. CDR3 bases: TGTGCTAGTGGTTTAACAAGACAGGGAAGTGACAATGGCTACACCTTC.

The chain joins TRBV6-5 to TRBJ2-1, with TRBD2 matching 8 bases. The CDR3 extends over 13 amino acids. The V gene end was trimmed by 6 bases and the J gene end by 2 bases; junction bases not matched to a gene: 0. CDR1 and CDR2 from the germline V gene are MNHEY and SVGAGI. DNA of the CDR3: TGTGCCAGCAGACTAGCGGCCTACAATGAGCAGTTCTTC. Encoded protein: CASRLAAYNEQFF.

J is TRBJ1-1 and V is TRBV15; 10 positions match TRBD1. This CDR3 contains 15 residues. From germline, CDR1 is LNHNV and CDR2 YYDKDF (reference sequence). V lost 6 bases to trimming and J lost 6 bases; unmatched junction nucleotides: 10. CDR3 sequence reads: CATRPPRGQGSEAFF. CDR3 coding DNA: TGTGCCACCAGACCCCCCCGGGGACAGGGGTCTGAAGCTTTCTTT.

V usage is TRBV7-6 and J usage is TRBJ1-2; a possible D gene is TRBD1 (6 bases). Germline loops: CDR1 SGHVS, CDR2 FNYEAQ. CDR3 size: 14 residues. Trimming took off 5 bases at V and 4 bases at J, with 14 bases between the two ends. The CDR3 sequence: CASSAEQGSYGYTF. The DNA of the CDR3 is TGTGCCAGCAGCGCAGAACAGGGAAGCTATGGCTACACCTTC.

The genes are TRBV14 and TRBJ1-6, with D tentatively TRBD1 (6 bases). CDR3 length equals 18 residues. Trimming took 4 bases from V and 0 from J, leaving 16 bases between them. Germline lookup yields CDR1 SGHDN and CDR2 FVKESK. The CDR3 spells CASSLQGRDSSYNSPLHF. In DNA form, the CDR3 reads TGTGCCAGCAGCCTTCAGGGGCGCGACAGCTCCTATAATTCACCCCTCCACTTT.

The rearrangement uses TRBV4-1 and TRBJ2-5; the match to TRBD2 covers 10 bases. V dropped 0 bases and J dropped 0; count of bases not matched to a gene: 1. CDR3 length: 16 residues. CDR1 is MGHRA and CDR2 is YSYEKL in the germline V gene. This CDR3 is CASSQDSGGHQETQYF. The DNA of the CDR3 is TGCGCCAGCAGCCAAGATAGCGGGGGGCACCAAGAGACCCAGTACTTC.

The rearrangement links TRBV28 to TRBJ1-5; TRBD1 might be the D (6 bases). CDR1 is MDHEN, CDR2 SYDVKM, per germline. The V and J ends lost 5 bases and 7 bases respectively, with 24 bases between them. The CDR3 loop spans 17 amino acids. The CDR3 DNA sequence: TGTGCCAGCAGTAGCTATAGCCGGGACACGGTCCGACAGCCCCAGCATTTT. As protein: CASSSYSRDTVRQPQHF. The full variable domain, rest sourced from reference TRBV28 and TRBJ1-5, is DVKVTQSSRYLVKRTGEKVFLECVQDMDHENMFWYRQDPGLGLRLIYFSYDVKMKEKGDIPEGYSVSREKKERFSLILESASTNQTSMYLCASSSYSRDTVRQPQHFGDGTRLSIL.

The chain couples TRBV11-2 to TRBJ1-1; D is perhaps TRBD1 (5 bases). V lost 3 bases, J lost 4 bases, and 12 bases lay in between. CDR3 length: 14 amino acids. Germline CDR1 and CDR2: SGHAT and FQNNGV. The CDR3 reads CASSFSGGSTEAFF. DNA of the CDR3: TGTGCCAGCAGCTTTTCGGGGGGGAGCACTGAAGCTTTCTTT.

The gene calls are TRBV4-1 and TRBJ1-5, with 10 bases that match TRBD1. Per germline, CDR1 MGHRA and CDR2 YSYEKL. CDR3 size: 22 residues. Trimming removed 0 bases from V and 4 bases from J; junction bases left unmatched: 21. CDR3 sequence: CASSQDLGQGLGWTAKNQPQHF. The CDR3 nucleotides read TGCGCCAGCAGCCAAGACTTGGGACAGGGGCTAGGGTGGACAGCGAAAAATCAGCCCCAGCATTTT.

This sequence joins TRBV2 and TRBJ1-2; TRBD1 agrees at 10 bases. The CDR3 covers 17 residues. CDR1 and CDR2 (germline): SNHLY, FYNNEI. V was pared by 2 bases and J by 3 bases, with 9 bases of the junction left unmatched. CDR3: CASSERLGTGAHYGYTF. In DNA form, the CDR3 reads TGTGCCAGCAGTGAAAGGTTAGGGACAGGGGCGCACTATGGCTACACCTTC.